A single sample is the source of the 7 T cell receptor beta chains below, sequenced in a study of vaccination and CD4 T cells after COVID-19. CD4+ T cells that had been cultured provided DNA sequenced with the Oncomine TCR Beta short-read assay. TCRdb processed the PCR reads anew with MiXCR; each CDR3 protein has one entry. The table shows under 20,000 distinct CDR3 sequences, with about half occurring only once. Regarding treatment: approximately 9-day PBMC culture with coronavirus spike peptide pools or control peptides (ViraFEST assay). These TCRs' antigens remain unknown. Input material: CD4+ T cells from blood, cultured in vitro. These receptors were collected from a human donor who had recovered from COVID-19.

The chain has TRBV12-5 and TRBJ1-1; maybe TRBD1 (6 bases). Germline lookup yields CDR1 LGHNT and CDR2 FRNRAP. The CDR3 sequence is 13 residues long. The germline V and J ends were trimmed by 0 bases and 6 bases, with 8 bases remaining between them. The CDR3: CASGLVQGAEAFF. CDR3 nucleotide sequence: TGTGCTAGTGGTTTGGTACAGGGCGCTGAAGCTTTCTTT. Together with reference TRBV12-5 and TRBJ1-1, the CDR3 gives the full variable domain: DARVTQTPRHKVTEMGQEVTMRCQPILGHNTVFWYRQTMMQGLELLAYFRNRAPLDDSGMPKDRFSAEMPDATLATLKIQPSEPRDSAVYFCASGLVQGAEAFFGQGTRLTVV.

The rearrangement uses TRBV7-8 and TRBJ2-3, with 14 positions matching TRBD2. J gave up 5 bases and V 6 bases, and 13 bases lay outside the gene matches. The CDR3 length is 18 residues. CDR1 is SGHVS and CDR2 is FQNEAQ in the germline V gene. The CDR3 region has the DNA TGTGCCAGCAGTTTCGGACTAGCGGGAGGTGGGATGGGAGATACGCAGTATTTT. It specifies CASSFGLAGGGMGDTQYF.

The V and J genes are TRBV21-1 and TRBJ2-7; TRBD1 is the table's D call and was not checked against the DNA. TRBV21-1 is classified as a pseudogene. The CDR3 length is 16 residues. CDR3 sequence (DNA): TGTGCCAGCAGGGGGGGCGGGGGCGGTTCCTCCTACGAGCAGTACTTC. Translating it yields CASRGGGGGSSYEQYF.

The chain combines TRBV7-2 with TRBJ2-7, with 8 bases fitting TRBD2. V was clipped by 2 bases and J by 6 bases; unmatched bases: 3. Germline CDR1 is SGHTA and CDR2 is FQGNSA. This CDR3 comprises 13 residues. For the CDR3, the DNA is TGTGCCAGCAGCTTACAAGCGGGAGCCGAGCAGTACTTC. It encodes CASSLQAGAEQYF.

The rearrangement uses TRBV7-2 and TRBJ2-3; D uncertain. CDR1 SGHTA and CDR2 FQGNSA come from the germline V gene. Trimming removed 3 bases from V and 0 bases from J, with 10 bases in between. CDR3 length equals 15 residues. CDR3 in amino acids: CASSLYYSSTDTQYF. The CDR3 region has the DNA TGTGCCAGCAGCTTGTACTACTCTAGCACAGATACGCAGTATTTT.

The rearrangement uses TRBV7-6 and TRBJ1-6, with a possible D match to TRBD1 (5 bases). V lost 0 bases and J lost 0, with 12 bases in between. This CDR3 spans 18 amino acids. CDR1 and CDR2 (germline): SGHVS, FNYEAQ. CDR3 coding DNA: TGTGCCAGCAGCTTAGCAAGTAGGGGAAGCTCCTATAATTCACCCCTCCACTTT. Translation gives CASSLASRGSSYNSPLHF.

The chain couples TRBV9 to TRBJ2-7; D assignment may be TRBD1 or TRBD2 (5 bases each). Per germline, CDR1 SGDLS and CDR2 YYNGEE. V was clipped by 4 bases and J by 7 bases, with 15 bases between them. This CDR3 has 13 residues. The CDR3 protein is CASSQGGPGEQYF. The CDR3 nucleotides read TGTGCCAGCAGCCAGGGCGGCCCGGGGGAGCAGTACTTC.